The next 24 T cell receptor beta chains were all read from a single sample in a study of identical twins. TCRdb re-called the 5' RACE reads through MiXCR, storing one row per CDR3 protein. Here the sample spans about 890,000 distinct CDR3 sequences, more than 9% being singletons. Separately, the same data were catalogued under a study of yellow fever vaccine responses in identical twins.

Sequenced input: PBMCs. The receptors were gathered from a woman younger than 30 in good health.

The V and J genes are TRBV27 and TRBJ2-3, with D maybe TRBD1 (6 bases). The germline V and J ends were trimmed by 1 base and 4 bases, with 18 bases remaining between them. Per the germline V gene, CDR1 is MNHEY and CDR2 is SMNVEV (reference sequence). The CDR3 loop spans 17 amino acids. CDR3 nucleotides: TGTGCCAGCAGTTTATTAGGGACAAGAACCCCTCCAGATACGCAGTATTTT. Translating gives CASSLLGTRTPPDTQYF.

This clonotype was seen a few times. The chain links TRBV6-1 to TRBJ1-2; D remains unclear. V was clipped by 5 bases and J by 5 bases, with 18 bases between them. The CDR3 is 15 residues long. In germline, CDR1 is MNHNS, CDR2 SASEGT. In nucleotides, the CDR3 is TGTGCCAGCAGTCAAACGTACGCCGGGGAGTATGGCTACACCTTC. Its protein product is CASSQTYAGEYGYTF.

Comments on this clonotype: Mismatch with germline at one junction end may stem from a read error. J is TRBJ2-3 and V is TRBV18, with D possibly being TRBD1 or TRBD2 (5 bases each). CDR1 KGHSH and CDR2 LQKENI come from the germline V gene. The CDR3 contains 15 residues. The CDR3 DNA follows: TGTGCCAGCTCACCCCCCAGGGAGCTCACAGACACGCAGTATTTT. It encodes CASSPPRELTDTQYF.

This clonotype was counted between two and nine times. The genes are TRBV20-1 and TRBJ1-1, with D unclear. The V gene lost 0 bases and the J gene lost 6 bases, with 8 bases spanning the gap. Germline V gene data show CDR1 as DFQATT and CDR2 as SNEGSKA (reference sequence). CDR3 length: 12 amino acids. CDR3 sequence (DNA): TGCAGTGCTAGAGATGGGGTTGCTGAAGCTTTCTTT. Encoded protein: CSARDGVAEAFF.

This clonotype was seen more than once but under ten times. V and J are TRBV20-1 and TRBJ2-7; 7 nucleotides line up with TRBD1. With 3 bases clipped from V and 4 bases from J, the junction kept 9 bases outside the gene matches. Germline CDR1 reads DFQATT; CDR2 reads SNEGSKA (reference sequence). The CDR3 contains 14 residues. DNA for the CDR3: TGCAGTGCTAGCGTGACAGGGAAGGGGTACGAGCAGTACGTC. Protein: CSASVTGKGYEQYV.

This chain connects TRBV12-3 or TRBV12-4 to TRBJ1-2, with D possibly matching TRBD1 (6 bases). V shed 11 bases and J shed 5 bases, with 18 bases lying between them. This CDR3 spans 13 amino acids. The CDR3: CAEGEYSEYGYTF. The CDR3 DNA follows: TGTGCCGAGGGGGAGTATTCCGAATATGGCTACACCTTC.

The chain recombines TRBV6-5 with TRBJ2-1; 13 nucleotides agree with TRBD2. The CDR3 has 15 amino acids. The V and J ends lost 8 bases and 5 bases, in that order; junction bases with no gene match: 6. Germline-derived CDR1 and CDR2 are MNHEY and SVGAGI. The chain's CDR3 is CASVTGTSGNNEQFF. DNA of the CDR3: TGTGCCAGCGTTACAGGGACTAGCGGGAACAATGAGCAGTTCTTC.

V gene TRBV25-1 combines with J gene TRBJ2-7, with TRBD2 as a possible D gene (5 bases). The CDR3 has 14 amino acids. Germline CDR1 MGHDK, CDR2 SYGVNS. V lost 6 bases to trimming and J lost 2 bases, with 14 bases between them. CDR3: CASRDRYGAYEQYF. Here the CDR3 DNA reads TGTGCCAGCAGAGACCGATACGGGGCCTACGAGCAGTACTTC.

The rearrangement links TRBV24-1 to TRBJ1-2; D gene uncertain. Per germline, CDR1 KGHDR and CDR2 SFDVKD. V dropped 0 bases and J dropped 6 bases, with 7 bases sitting between them. The CDR3 length is 13 residues. The CDR3 is CATSDLPGNGYTF. CDR3 sequence (DNA): TGTGCCACCAGTGATTTGCCGGGGAATGGCTACACCTTC.

The V call is TRBV20-1, the J call TRBJ2-2, with 7 nucleotides matching TRBD2. Germline V gene sequence: CDR1 DFQATT, CDR2 SNEGSKA (reference sequence). This CDR3 is 15 amino acids long. Losses at the gene ends were 4 bases for V and 1 base for J; bases not matched to a gene: 6. Here the CDR3 reads CSAIDGGKNTGELFF. CDR3 bases: TGCAGTGCTATCGACGGGGGGAAGAACACCGGGGAGCTGTTTTTT.

In its sample, this clonotype was seen a few times. V is TRBV7-2 and J is TRBJ2-1, with TRBD2 matching 15 bases. Germline CDR1 and CDR2: SGHTA and FQGNSA. The CDR3 runs to 16 residues. J lost 7 bases, V lost 5 bases, and 6 bases had no gene match. CDR3 region: CASSARTSGRANEQFF. The CDR3 nucleotides are TGTGCCAGCAGCGCCCGGACTAGCGGGAGGGCAAATGAGCAGTTCTTC.

This chain links TRBV5-6 with TRBJ2-5, with 9 nucleotides matching TRBD1. Germline V gene sequence: CDR1 SGHDT, CDR2 YYEEEE. V dropped 2 bases and J dropped 5; count of bases not matched to a gene: 13. The CDR3 is 17 residues long. The CDR3 coding sequence is TGTGCCAGCAGCTTCCGAATGACAGGGGGATTCCCGGAGACCCAGTACTTC. It specifies CASSFRMTGGFPETQYF. Variable domain in full (rest from reference TRBV5-6 and TRBJ2-5): DAGVTQSPTHLIKTRGQQVTLRCSPKSGHDTVSWYQQALGQGPQFIFQYYEEEERQRGNFPDRFSGHQFPNYSSELNVNALLLGDSALYLCASSFRMTGGFPETQYFGPGTRLLVL.

This clonotype was counted only a few times. The V gene is TRBV6-1, the J gene TRBJ1-1, with a tentative D call TRBD1 (5 bases). The V end lost 4 bases, the J end lost 4 bases, and 13 bases lay between the germline ends. This CDR3 has 14 residues. Germline-derived CDR1 and CDR2 are MNHNS and SASEGT. The CDR3 coding sequence is TGTGCCAGCAGTGGACCCGGGGCCGGCACTGAAGCTTTCTTT. Translated: CASSGPGAGTEAFF.

This clonotype occurred many times. The chain combines TRBV6-4 with TRBJ1-5; D unclear. Germline V gene lookup returns CDR1 MRHNA and CDR2 SNTAGT. Trimming took off 2 bases at V and 0 bases at J, with 5 bases between the two ends. The CDR3 runs to 14 residues. Written as DNA, the CDR3 is TGTGCCAGCAGTGACGAGTATAGCAATCAGCCCCAGCATTTT. Encoded protein: CASSDEYSNQPQHF.

This rearrangement joins TRBV20-1 to TRBJ2-1; 11 nucleotides line up with TRBD2. The CDR3 has 13 amino acids. CDR1 and CDR2 (germline): DFQATT, SNEGSKA (reference sequence). Trimming at V came to 4 bases and at J to 7 bases, leaving 3 bases not matched to a gene. The CDR3 DNA follows: TGCAGTGCTACAAGACTAGCGGGGAATGAGCAGTTCTTC. Translation gives CSATRLAGNEQFF.

The chain is built from TRBV2 and TRBJ2-7; D is perhaps TRBD1 or TRBD2 (6 bases each). Per germline, CDR1 SNHLY and CDR2 FYNNEI. Trimming shortened V by 8 bases and J by 5 bases, and 10 bases separated the two germline ends. This CDR3 is built from 11 residues. DNA for the CDR3: TGTGCCAGCTGGGGGGCCCACGAGCAGTACTTC. It yields the protein CASWGAHEQYF. The entire variable domain, with the rest obtained from reference TRBV2 and TRBJ2-7, is as follows: EPEVTQTPSHQVTQMGQEVILRCVPISNHLYFYWYRQILGQKVEFLVSFYNNEISEKSEIFDDQFSVERPDGSNFTLKIRSTKLEDSAMYFCASWGAHEQYFGPGTRLTVT.

The chain employs TRBV2 and TRBJ1-1; no firm D call. In germline, CDR1 is SNHLY, CDR2 FYNNEI. Trimming removed 0 bases from V and 5 bases from J, with 7 bases in between. CDR3 size: 13 residues. The CDR3 spells CASSEAVWTEAFF. DNA for the CDR3: TGTGCCAGCAGTGAAGCGGTATGGACTGAAGCTTTCTTT. Based on the CDR3 plus reference TRBV2 and TRBJ1-1, the full variable domain is EPEVTQTPSHQVTQMGQEVILRCVPISNHLYFYWYRQILGQKVEFLVSFYNNEISEKSEIFDDQFSVERPDGSNFTLKIRSTKLEDSAMYFCASSEAVWTEAFFGQGTRLTVV.

To note about this clonotype: The junction departs from germline at one end; a sequencing error may be responsible. This chain links TRBV4-2 with TRBJ2-2; a possible D gene is TRBD2 (6 bases). This CDR3 is 16 amino acids long. The germline gives CDR1 LGHNA, CDR2 YNFKEQ. CDR3 bases: TGTGCCAGCAGCCAAACCGGGGGTCCCGTTCCCGGGGGGCTGTTTTTT. It translates to CASSQTGGPVPGGLFF.

This clonotype came up a few times. The chain has TRBV20-1 and TRBJ2-7; D is perhaps TRBD1 or TRBD2 (5 bases each). Trimming removed 5 bases from V and 4 bases from J, with 12 bases in between. Germline values: CDR1 DFQATT, CDR2 SNEGSKA (reference sequence). The CDR3 has 12 amino acids. The chain's CDR3 is CSARWGRYEQYF. The CDR3, as DNA: TGCAGTGCTCGGTGGGGGAGATACGAGCAGTACTTC.

There are a few counts of this clonotype. This chain links TRBV7-9 with TRBJ1-6; no firm D call. The CDR3 has 16 residues. Germline V gene data show CDR1 as SEHNR and CDR2 as FQNEAQ (reference sequence). Trimming left V 5 bases short and J 7 bases short, with 18 bases between. CDR3 DNA sequence: TGTGCCAGCAGCCCCTCACGTAACCAGAGAAATTCACCCCTCCACTTT. Residues: CASSPSRNQRNSPLHF.

This clonotype has just a few counts. The chain employs TRBV12-3 or TRBV12-4 and TRBJ2-5, with D possibly being TRBD1 or TRBD2 (5 bases each). Trimming took off 6 bases at V and 3 bases at J, with 17 bases between the two ends. The CDR3 spans 15 residues. The CDR3 sequence: CASRVTGTSKETQYF. The CDR3, as DNA: TGTGCCAGCAGGGTTACCGGGACGAGCAAAGAGACCCAGTACTTC.

This clonotype was counted ten times or more. V usage is TRBV4-1 and J usage is TRBJ1-2; 11 bases are shared with TRBD1. The germline CDR1 and CDR2 sequences are MGHRA and YSYEKL. The CDR3 loop spans 14 amino acids. V lost 3 bases to trimming and J lost 7 bases; unmatched junction nucleotides: 4. The DNA of the CDR3 is TGCGCCAGCAGCCAGCCCGGGACAGGGGGTGGCTACACCTTC. Protein: CASSQPGTGGGYTF.

J is TRBJ1-5 and V is TRBV28; D not certain. Germline V gene sequence: CDR1 MDHEN, CDR2 SYDVKM. There are 17 residues in the CDR3. Trimming took 0 bases from V and 0 from J, leaving 12 bases between them. In DNA form, the CDR3 reads TGTGCCAGCAGTTTATGGGACGGCAGACTTAGCAATCAGCCCCAGCATTTT. Translating it yields CASSLWDGRLSNQPQHF. Complete variable domain (other parts from reference TRBV28 and TRBJ1-5): DVKVTQSSRYLVKRTGEKVFLECVQDMDHENMFWYRQDPGLGLRLIYFSYDVKMKEKGDIPEGYSVSREKKERFSLILESASTNQTSMYLCASSLWDGRLSNQPQHFGDGTRLSIL.

The V and J genes are TRBV2 and TRBJ2-7, with D maybe TRBD1 (5 bases). The V gene's germline CDR1 is SNHLY and CDR2 FYNNEI. The length of the CDR3 is 12 residues. The V end was cut by 6 bases, the J end by 6 bases, with 12 bases between. The CDR3 is CASSQQGPEQYF. The CDR3 region has the DNA TGTGCCAGCAGCCAGCAGGGTCCCGAGCAGTACTTC.